This T cell receptor beta chain was retrieved from a study of blood T cell repertoires in COVID-19. Looking at the study overall: COVID-19 samples, acute and convalescent, were from the United States, Italy and Spain. T cells, B-cell-depleted T cells, or PBMCs supplied cDNA or gDNA.

In the original processing: Reference gene primer amplification in the assay estimated nucleated cell counts. Libraries were prepared by immunoSEQ multiplex PCR; TCRdb keeps only in-frame clonotypes and omits some of them. For V, J and clone size, that table is used; D and trimming come from the DNA. The sample holds 84,000 or so clones, around 80% seen once. The germline gives CDR1 SQVTM, CDR2 ANQGSEA. V was shortened by 1 base and J by 2 bases, with 9 bases between the two germline ends. The CDR3 extends over 13 amino acids. Sequencing used peripheral blood. The clonotype comes from a woman of 80 years or more with acute or convalescent COVID-19. This chain connects TRBV29-1 to TRBJ2-7; D ambiguous. Written as DNA, the CDR3 is TGCAGCGTTGAAGTTCCCGCTACCTACGAGCAGTACTTC. This encodes CSVEVPATYEQYF.